The clone carrying this T cell receptor (beta chain) occurred a few times. The CDR3 length is 15 residues. The germline gives CDR1 LNHDA, CDR2 SQIVND (reference sequence). V dropped 5 bases and J dropped 7 bases, with 17 bases sitting between them. TCRdb reprocessed the 5' RACE reads with MiXCR, giving one entry per CDR3 protein. This sample has 85,000 to 100,000 distinct CDR3 sequences; roughly 17% occur once, and the top ten carry roughly 1.3%. This record belongs to a study of early T cells in non-severe SARS-CoV-2 infection. The receptor was isolated from an adult who was a healthcare worker with PCR-confirmed SARS-CoV-2 infection or an uninfected control (not recorded which). V usage is TRBV19 and J usage is TRBJ2-2; possible D gene TRBD1, 6 bases. Input material: whole blood. The CDR3 coding sequence is TGTGCCAGTAGTCCCTGGGACAAGCAAAGCGGGGAGCTGTTTTTT. This gives the protein CASSPWDKQSGELFF.